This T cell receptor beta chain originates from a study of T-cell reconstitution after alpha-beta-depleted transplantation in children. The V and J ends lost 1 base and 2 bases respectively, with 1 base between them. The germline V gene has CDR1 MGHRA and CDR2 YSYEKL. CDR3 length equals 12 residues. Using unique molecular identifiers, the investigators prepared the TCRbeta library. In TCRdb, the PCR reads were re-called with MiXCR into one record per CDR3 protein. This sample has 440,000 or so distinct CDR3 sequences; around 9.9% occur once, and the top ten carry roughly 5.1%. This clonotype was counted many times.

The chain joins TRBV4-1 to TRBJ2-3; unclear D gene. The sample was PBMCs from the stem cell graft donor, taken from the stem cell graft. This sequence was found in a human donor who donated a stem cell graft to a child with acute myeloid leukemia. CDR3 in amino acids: CASSQVTDTQYF. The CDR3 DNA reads TGCGCCAGCAGCCAAGTCACAGATACGCAGTATTTT.